This T cell receptor (beta chain) emerged from a study of control samples from healthy donors and cancer patients (dated by TCRdb to 2020 to 2022). The V and J ends are trimmed by 0 bases and 6 bases, leaving 9 bases between them. CDR1 and CDR2 were assigned from the germline V gene as SGHTA and FQGNSA. Measured from the cysteine to the phenylalanine, the CDR3 is 14 residues long. Only the CDR3 region is kept as DNA, spanning 42 bases read in frame from base 1. As to this clone: Its antigen target is currently unknown. Nothing much larger sits one base from this clone, and base qualities are not available.

Library method: the immunoSEQ multiplex PCR assay. Entries here come from immuneACCESS through TCRdb and include only in-frame sequences with V and J called. Some clones fail to appear in such tables; in the studies checked, an unresolved V gene covers under half of the shortfall, and the cause of the remainder is unknown. This sample has 150,000 to 200,000 clones in its table, and 75% to 95% of those were observed once. The top ten constitute about 2.1% of the sample. The TCR was taken from a middle-aged woman in good health. The sequence joins TRBV7-2 to TRBJ1-5, with a tentative D gene TRBD1 over 5 matching bases. The sample was blood. The DNA sequence is TGTGCCAGCAGCTTAGCAGGGGAAGGTCAGCCCCAGCATTTT. Its protein product is CASSLAGEGQPQHF.